One and the same sample provided the 18 T cell receptor beta chains below, sequenced in a study of shared clonotypes between healthy human individuals. Sequencing used immunoSEQ multiplex PCR; TCRdb keeps in-frame clones, though not all of them. The top ten clones hold over 1.5% of a sample with about 680,000 clones, roughly 70% of them seen once. Sequenced input: memory CD4+ T cells sorted from blood. The sample's subset: CD45RA-negative fraction. The receptor source for this set is a woman between 25 and 40 years old in good health.

The V gene is TRBV27, the J gene TRBJ1-4, with D possibly matching TRBD1 (6 bases). V shed 5 bases and J shed 8 bases, with 12 bases lying between them. This CDR3 has 13 amino acids. Germline values: CDR1 MNHEY, CDR2 SMNVEV (reference sequence). The CDR3 DNA follows: TGTGCCAGCAGTCACAGGGTCGGGGAAAAACTGTTTTTT. It yields the protein CASSHRVGEKLFF.

The chain carries TRBV11-2 and TRBJ2-7; TRBD2 aligns across 7 bases. The ends lost 2 bases at V and 5 bases at J; junction bases unmatched: 9. Germline CDR1 reads SGHAT; CDR2 reads FQNNGV. CDR3 length: 15 amino acids. The DNA of the CDR3 is TGTGCCAGCAGCTTATTGGGAGGGAGCGTTGACGAGCAGTACTTC. Translated: CASSLLGGSVDEQYF. The complete variable domain, with remaining parts taken from reference TRBV11-2 and TRBJ2-7, reads EAGVAQSPRYKIIEKRQSVAFWCNPISGHATLYWYQQILGQGPKLLIQFQNNGVVDDSQLPKDRFSAERLKGVDSTLKIQPAKLEDSAVYLCASSLLGGSVDEQYFGPGTRLTVT.

The chain couples TRBV14 to TRBJ2-1; 10 bases map to TRBD2. V shed 2 bases, J shed 3 bases, and the junction held 4 bases outside the gene matches. CDR1 and CDR2 from the germline V gene are SGHDN and FVKESK. The CDR3 extends over 16 amino acids. The CDR3 coding sequence is TGTGCCAGCAGCCAATTAGGACTAGCGGACTACAATGAGCAGTTCTTC. It specifies CASSQLGLADYNEQFF. The whole variable domain, remainder taken from reference TRBV14 and TRBJ2-1, is EAGVTQFPSHSVIEKGQTVTLRCDPISGHDNLYWYRRVMGKEIKFLLHFVKESKQDESGMPNNRFLAERTGGTYSTLKVQPAELEDSGVYFCASSQLGLADYNEQFFGPGTRLTVL.

The chain links TRBV19 to TRBJ2-1; possibly TRBD2 for D (7 bases). V lost 6 bases, J lost 0 bases, and 12 bases lay in between. Germline loops: CDR1 LNHDA, CDR2 SQIVND (reference sequence). CDR3 size: 15 residues. The DNA of the CDR3 is TGTGCCAGTAGCGAGGGAGGGGGCTCCTACAATGAGCAGTTCTTC. This translates into CASSEGGGSYNEQFF.

Only a few counts were recorded for this clone. The chain is built from TRBV28 and TRBJ1-3, with 8 positions matching TRBD1. Germline lookup yields CDR1 MDHEN and CDR2 SYDVKM. The CDR3 length is 15 residues. V lost 6 bases and J lost 3; bases outside the gene matches: 7. This CDR3 is CASSRRQGNGNTIYF. The CDR3 nucleotides are TGTGCCAGCAGCCGACGACAGGGGAATGGAAACACCATATATTTT.

The chain recombines TRBV5-1 with TRBJ2-1; perhaps D is TRBD1 or TRBD2 (5 bases each). This CDR3 region has 15 residues. The germline V gene encodes CDR1 SGHRS and CDR2 YFSETQ. The V end was cut by 0 bases, the J end by 3 bases, with 10 bases between. CDR3 sequence: CASSLDLGDYNEQFF. For the CDR3, the DNA is TGCGCCAGCAGCTTGGATTTGGGGGACTACAATGAGCAGTTCTTC.

The chain has TRBV11-3 and TRBJ2-7, with 7 bases lining up with TRBD2. The germline gives CDR1 SGHNT, CDR2 YENEEA. Trimming cost V 3 bases and J 2 bases; bases outside gene matches: 10. CDR3 size: 16 residues. The CDR3 loop reads CASSFEGGIETYEQYF. DNA of the CDR3: TGTGCCAGCAGCTTCGAGGGAGGGATTGAGACCTACGAGCAGTACTTC.

In this sample, this clone turned up a few times. The chain's CDR3 is CASSQTYRDQETQYF. CDR3 nucleotide sequence: TGTGCCAGCAGCCAAACGTACAGGGACCAAGAGACCCAGTACTTC. The chain uses TRBV7-6 and TRBJ2-5; D perhaps matches TRBD1 (6 bases). V lost 5 bases, J lost 0 bases, and 13 bases lay in between. The CDR3 is 15 amino acids. CDR1 is SGHVS and CDR2 is FNYEAQ in the germline V gene.

This clone has only one observation. V gene TRBV11-3 combines with J gene TRBJ1-1; D gene uncertain. Between the trimmed V and J ends, which lost 3 bases and 1 base, there was a span of 6 bases. The CDR3 spans 13 residues. Germline V gene data show CDR1 as SGHNT and CDR2 as YENEEA. For the CDR3, the DNA is TGTGCCAGCAGCTTGGCCCCGAACACTGAAGCTTTCTTT. Amino acid sequence: CASSLAPNTEAFF.

This clone showed up just once. The chain uses TRBV6-5 and TRBJ1-1; D not certain. Trimming removed 4 bases at V and 0 bases at J, with 6 bases between. This CDR3 region has 13 residues. CDR1 MNHEY and CDR2 SVGAGI come from the germline V gene. The CDR3: CASSFRMNTEAFF. In DNA form, the CDR3 reads TGTGCCAGCAGTTTCCGAATGAACACTGAAGCTTTCTTT.

CDR3 in DNA: TGCAGCGTTGAATCCCGCTACAATGAGCAGTTCTTC. It encodes CSVESRYNEQFF. The chain recombines TRBV29-1 with TRBJ2-1; no clear D. Trimming cost V 2 bases and J 3 bases, with 5 bases left between them. From germline, CDR1 is SQVTM and CDR2 ANQGSEA. The CDR3 loop spans 12 amino acids.

The gene calls are TRBV28 and TRBJ1-4, with TRBD1 matching over 11 bases. Germline V gives CDR1 MDHEN, CDR2 SYDVKM. The trim removed 5 bases at V and 3 bases at J, leaving 20 bases unmatched. This CDR3 has 21 residues. CDR3 sequence: CASSTWDPGQGGLVANEKLFF. Here the CDR3 DNA reads TGTGCCAGCAGTACGTGGGATCCGGGACAGGGGGGTCTTGTCGCTAATGAAAAACTGTTTTTT.

This chain joins TRBV5-1 and TRBJ2-4; tentatively, D is TRBD1 (5 bases). Trimming took 1 base from V and 0 from J, leaving 14 bases between them. The CDR3 length is 17 residues. Germline V lookup: CDR1 SGHRS, CDR2 YFSETQ. The CDR3 DNA sequence: TGCGCCAGCAGCTTGTACGTAGGGGTCGAAGCCAAAAACATTCAGTACTTC. Translated: CASSLYVGVEAKNIQYF.

This clone was seen more than once but under ten times. The chain links TRBV10-3 to TRBJ2-1; 9 nucleotides match TRBD1. After removal of 10 bases from V and 0 bases from J, the junction contained 10 bases not matched to a gene. The CDR3 loop spans 16 amino acids. CDR1 is ENHRY and CDR2 is SYGVKD in the germline V gene. The chain's CDR3 is CATRTGTGNSYNEQFF. The CDR3 DNA follows: TGTGCCACCAGAACCGGGACAGGGAACTCCTACAATGAGCAGTTCTTC.

The chain links TRBV11-2 to TRBJ1-2, with D uncertain. CDR3 length equals 17 residues. Germline V gives CDR1 SGHAT, CDR2 FQNNGV. V lost 3 bases, J lost 8 bases, and 25 bases lay in between. CDR3 loop: CASSFLSGRGGIGGYTF. DNA of the CDR3: TGTGCCAGCAGCTTTCTCTCCGGTCGGGGAGGGATTGGGGGCTACACCTTC.

The rearrangement joins TRBV28 to TRBJ2-5; D gene ambiguous. Deletions cut 5 bases from V and 5 bases from J, with 9 bases between. The CDR3 runs 12 residues. The germline CDR1 and CDR2 sequences are MDHEN and SYDVKM. Written as DNA, the CDR3 is TGTGCCAGCAGTCCTCTAGTGGAGACCCAGTACTTC. Protein sequence: CASSPLVETQYF. Using reference TRBV28 and TRBJ2-5 for the parts outside the CDR3, the full variable domain is DVKVTQSSRYLVKRTGEKVFLECVQDMDHENMFWYRQDPGLGLRLIYFSYDVKMKEKGDIPEGYSVSREKKERFSLILESASTNQTSMYLCASSPLVETQYFGPGTRLLVL.

This clone was counted a single time. The chain uses TRBV5-1 and TRBJ1-5; possible D gene TRBD1, 6 bases. The CDR3 extends over 14 amino acids. Germline V gene sequence: CDR1 SGHRS, CDR2 YFSETQ. V lost 5 bases to trimming and J lost 4 bases, with 13 bases between them. The CDR3 nucleotides read TGCGCCAGCAGTTCCGGGACACCTAATCAGCCCCAGCATTTT. It yields the protein CASSSGTPNQPQHF. The variable domain in full, completed from reference TRBV5-1 and TRBJ1-5, reads KAGVTQTPRYLIKTRGQQVTLSCSPISGHRSVSWYQQTPGQGLQFLFEYFSETQRNKGNFPGRFSGRQFSNSRSEMNVSTLELGDSALYLCASSSGTPNQPQHFGDGTRLSIL.

The gene calls are TRBV11-2 and TRBJ1-2; D remains unclear. This CDR3 contains 12 residues. The germline V and J ends were trimmed by 4 bases and 6 bases, with 9 bases remaining between them. The germline CDR1 and CDR2 sequences are SGHAT and FQNNGV. The CDR3 here is CASSSERNGYTF. CDR3 sequence (DNA): TGTGCCAGCAGCTCAGAAAGGAATGGCTACACCTTC.